This T cell receptor beta chain originates from a study of T cells in Graves' hyperthyroidism and ophthalmopathy. Study overall: Peripheral blood was obtained at initial diagnosis, preceding any treatment. Study-level findings and limits: For ophthalmopathy, model prediction preceded onset by a median approximately 6 months. Most expanded thyroid clonotypes above 0.001 recurred in blood.

TCR beta CDR3 regions were amplified from RNA. The HTBI primer set served for first-round RT-PCR of the TCR CDR3. Each CDR3 protein is one row after TCRdb ran MiXCR on the multiplex PCR reads. The table records tens of thousands of distinct CDR3 sequences, approximately 52% of them present only once. The CDR3 is 17 amino acids. Germline lookup yields CDR1 DFQATT and CDR2 SNEGSKA (reference sequence). The study left out patients who had uncontrolled infection, other autoimmune disease, pregnancy or lactation. For this clonotype: The antigen is not known. One end of the junction varies from germline; a read error may be responsible.

The sample taken for sequencing was blood. This chain connects TRBV20-1 to TRBJ2-1, with TRBD1 matching over 7 bases. The receptor's source is a man aged 40-49 years with Graves' ophthalmopathy. CDR3 nucleotides: TGCAGTGCTAGAAGAATTTTGACAGGGTCCTCCTATAATGAGCAGTTCTTC. Its translation: CSARRILTGSSYNEQFF.